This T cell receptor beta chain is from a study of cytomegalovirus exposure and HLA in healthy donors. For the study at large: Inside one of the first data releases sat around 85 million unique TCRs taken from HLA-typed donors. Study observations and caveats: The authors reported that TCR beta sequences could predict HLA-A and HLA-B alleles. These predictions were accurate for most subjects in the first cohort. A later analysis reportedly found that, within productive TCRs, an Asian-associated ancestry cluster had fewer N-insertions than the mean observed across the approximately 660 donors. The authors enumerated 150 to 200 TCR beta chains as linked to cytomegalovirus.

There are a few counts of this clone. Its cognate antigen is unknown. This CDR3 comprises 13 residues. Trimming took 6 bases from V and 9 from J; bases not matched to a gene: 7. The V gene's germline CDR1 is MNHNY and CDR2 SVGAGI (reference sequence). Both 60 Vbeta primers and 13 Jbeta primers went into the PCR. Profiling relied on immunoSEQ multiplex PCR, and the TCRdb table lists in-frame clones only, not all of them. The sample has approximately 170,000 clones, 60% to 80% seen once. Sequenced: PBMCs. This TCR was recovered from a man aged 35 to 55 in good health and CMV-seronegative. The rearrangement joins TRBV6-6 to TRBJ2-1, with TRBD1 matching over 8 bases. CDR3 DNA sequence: TGTGCCAGCAGCACCTCGGGACAGGCTGAGCAGTTCTTC. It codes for CASSTSGQAEQFF.